The rows below give T cell receptor beta chains drawn from one sample of a study of T cell responses to AZD1222 COVID-19 vaccine. Clones were read by immunoSEQ multiplex PCR, and TCRdb kept only the in-frame ones, dropping some. The data show roughly 130,000 clones, around 94% seen once. The sample was peripheral blood, taken on day 0 of AZD1222 vaccination. Receptor source: an adult in good health. Each CDR3 is given with its conserved first and last residue. The order of the fields is V gene, J gene, D gene, clone size, CDR3 protein, CDR3 DNA. The D gene is left open where the match is weak. Where a row states a size, it is once, few, many or the class of an expanded clone; other rows omit it.

v_call: TRBV19
j_call: TRBJ1-2
d_call: TRBD1
clone_size: once
cdr3_aa: CASSTSLTGDLSYGYTF
cdr3_nt: TGTGCCAGTAGTACCTCCCTGACAGGGGATCTTAGCTATGGCTACACCTTC

v_call: TRBV11-3
j_call: TRBJ2-1
d_call: -
clone_size: -
cdr3_aa: CASTQRAAPYNEQFF
cdr3_nt: TGTGCCAGCACGCAGCGAGCGGCCCCCTACAATGAGCAGTTCTTC

v_call: TRBV18
j_call: TRBJ2-4
d_call: -
clone_size: few
cdr3_aa: CASSPGDLWLAKNIQYF
cdr3_nt: TGTGCCAGCTCACCGGGGGACCTCTGGTTAGCCAAAAACATTCAGTACTTC

v_call: TRBV4-2
j_call: TRBJ1-1
d_call: -
clone_size: -
cdr3_aa: CASSDMNTEAFF
cdr3_nt: TGTGCCAGCAGTGACATGAACACTGAAGCTTTCTTT

v_call: TRBV6-6
j_call: TRBJ1-5
d_call: TRBD1
clone_size: -
cdr3_aa: CASSSPTGDNQPQHF
cdr3_nt: TGTGCCAGCAGTTCCCCGACAGGGGACAATCAGCCCCAGCATTTT

v_call: TRBV19
j_call: TRBJ2-5
d_call: -
clone_size: -
cdr3_aa: CASRGPRETQYF
cdr3_nt: TGTGCCAGTAGGGGGCCGCGGGAGACCCAGTACTTC

v_call: TRBV27
j_call: TRBJ1-1
d_call: TRBD1
clone_size: -
cdr3_aa: CASSLKPGGTEAFF
cdr3_nt: TGTGCCAGCAGTTTAAAGCCAGGGGGCACTGAAGCTTTCTTT

v_call: TRBV7-8
j_call: TRBJ1-6
d_call: -
clone_size: -
cdr3_aa: CASSPRGRTDIDSPLHF
cdr3_nt: TGTGCCAGCAGCCCACGTGGTAGGACGGACATTGATTCACCCCTCCACTTT

v_call: TRBV6-5
j_call: TRBJ2-5
d_call: -
clone_size: -
cdr3_aa: CASSSWAGETQYF
cdr3_nt: TGTGCCAGCAGTTCGTGGGCGGGAGAGACCCAGTACTTC

v_call: TRBV12-5
j_call: TRBJ1-3
d_call: -
clone_size: -
cdr3_aa: CASGQWGNTIYF
cdr3_nt: TGTGCTAGTGGCCAATGGGGCAACACCATATATTTT

v_call: TRBV28
j_call: TRBJ2-2
d_call: TRBD1
clone_size: -
cdr3_aa: CASSPFDRGLGELFF
cdr3_nt: TGTGCCAGCAGCCCTTTCGACAGGGGGCTTGGGGAGCTGTTTTTT

v_call: TRBV30
j_call: TRBJ1-4
d_call: -
clone_size: -
cdr3_aa: CAWTTGQTFEKLFF
cdr3_nt: TGTGCCTGGACAACAGGACAAACGTTCGAAAAACTGTTTTTT

v_call: TRBV18
j_call: TRBJ2-3
d_call: -
clone_size: -
cdr3_aa: CASSPGRDTQYF
cdr3_nt: TGTGCCAGCTCACCCGGGCGGGATACGCAGTATTTT

v_call: TRBV19
j_call: TRBJ1-5
d_call: TRBD1
clone_size: -
cdr3_aa: CASSKTGEGQPQHF
cdr3_nt: TGTGCCAGTAGTAAAACAGGGGAAGGGCAGCCCCAGCATTTT

v_call: TRBV14
j_call: TRBJ1-2
d_call: TRBD1
clone_size: -
cdr3_aa: CASSQDLGTDYGYTF
cdr3_nt: TGTGCCAGCAGCCAAGATCTGGGGACAGACTATGGCTACACCTTC

v_call: TRBV10-1
j_call: TRBJ2-7
d_call: -
clone_size: -
cdr3_aa: CASSTDRSPYEQYF
cdr3_nt: TGCGCCAGCAGCACCGACAGGTCCCCTTACGAGCAGTACTTC

v_call: TRBV25-1
j_call: TRBJ2-1
d_call: -
clone_size: -
cdr3_aa: CASSEWGGSSYNEQFF
cdr3_nt: TGTGCCAGCAGTGAATGGGGCGGCAGCTCCTACAATGAGCAGTTCTTC

v_call: TRBV7-6
j_call: TRBJ1-2
d_call: -
clone_size: -
cdr3_aa: CASSPLIWSPPNYGYTF
cdr3_nt: TGTGCCAGCAGCCCACTCATCTGGTCACCTCCTAACTATGGCTACACCTTC

v_call: TRBV27
j_call: TRBJ1-1
d_call: -
clone_size: -
cdr3_aa: CASSLYPGSGTEAFF
cdr3_nt: TGTGCCAGCAGTTTATACCCAGGGTCGGGCACTGAAGCTTTCTTT

v_call: TRBV11-2
j_call: TRBJ2-7
d_call: TRBD2
clone_size: -
cdr3_aa: CASSPRGSLYEQYF
cdr3_nt: TGTGCCAGCAGCCCCCGCGGGAGTCTCTACGAGCAGTACTTC

v_call: TRBV2
j_call: TRBJ1-2
d_call: -
clone_size: -
cdr3_aa: CARTTGGYTF
cdr3_nt: TGTGCCAGAACGACAGGTGGCTACACCTTC

v_call: TRBV25-1
j_call: TRBJ1-5
d_call: -
clone_size: -
cdr3_aa: CASSRHSNQPQHF
cdr3_nt: TGTGCCAGCAGTAGGCACAGCAATCAGCCCCAGCATTTT

v_call: TRBV12-3/TRBV12-4
j_call: TRBJ2-7
d_call: -
clone_size: -
cdr3_aa: CASRPGFTYEQYF
cdr3_nt: TGTGCCAGCAGGCCCGGGTTCACCTACGAGCAGTACTTC

v_call: TRBV6-5
j_call: TRBJ1-2
d_call: -
clone_size: few
cdr3_aa: CASGEGNNYGYTF
cdr3_nt: TGTGCCAGCGGGGAGGGGAATAACTATGGCTACACCTTC

v_call: TRBV7-9
j_call: TRBJ2-7
d_call: -
clone_size: -
cdr3_aa: CASSPPDSRHSYEQYF
cdr3_nt: TGTGCCAGCAGCCCCCCGGACTCACGGCATTCCTACGAGCAGTACTTC

v_call: TRBV6-5
j_call: TRBJ2-3
d_call: -
clone_size: -
cdr3_aa: CASSRGMDTQYF
cdr3_nt: TGTGCCAGCAGTAGGGGAATGGATACGCAGTATTTT

v_call: TRBV18
j_call: TRBJ2-5
d_call: TRBD1
clone_size: -
cdr3_aa: CASSSGQGPGETQYF
cdr3_nt: TGTGCCAGCTCATCGGGACAGGGCCCGGGGGAGACCCAGTACTTC

v_call: TRBV6-2/TRBV6-3
j_call: TRBJ2-5
d_call: TRBD1
clone_size: -
cdr3_aa: CASSYVGGTGETQYF
cdr3_nt: TGTGCCAGCAGTTACGTGGGGGGGACAGGGGAAACCCAGTACTTC

v_call: TRBV11-2
j_call: TRBJ2-3
d_call: TRBD2
clone_size: -
cdr3_aa: CASTPRRASGRDVADTQYF
cdr3_nt: TGTGCCAGCACCCCCCGCCGGGCTAGCGGGAGGGACGTCGCAGATACGCAGTATTTT

v_call: TRBV5-4
j_call: TRBJ2-7
d_call: TRBD2
clone_size: -
cdr3_aa: CASSLGAGVVYEQYF
cdr3_nt: TGTGCCAGCAGCTTGGGAGCGGGAGTCGTCTACGAGCAGTACTTC

v_call: TRBV3-1/TRBV3-2
j_call: TRBJ1-2
d_call: -
clone_size: once
cdr3_aa: CASSQGRASNYGYTF
cdr3_nt: TGTGCCAGCAGCCAAGGCCGGGCCTCCAACTATGGCTACACCTTC

v_call: TRBV9
j_call: TRBJ1-1
d_call: -
clone_size: -
cdr3_aa: CASSVASRNTEAFF
cdr3_nt: TGTGCCAGCAGCGTAGCGTCGAGGAACACTGAAGCTTTCTTT

v_call: TRBV3-1/TRBV3-2
j_call: TRBJ2-7
d_call: TRBD2
clone_size: -
cdr3_aa: CASSQFQTSAYEQYF
cdr3_nt: TGTGCCAGCAGCCAATTTCAGACTAGCGCTTACGAGCAGTACTTC

v_call: TRBV4-3
j_call: TRBJ2-1
d_call: TRBD2
clone_size: -
cdr3_aa: CASSHPTGGQSEQFF
cdr3_nt: TGCGCCAGCAGCCACCCCACGGGAGGCCAAAGTGAGCAGTTCTTC

v_call: TRBV29-1
j_call: TRBJ2-1
d_call: TRBD2
clone_size: -
cdr3_aa: CSVEGTSGRLTYNEQFF
cdr3_nt: TGCAGCGTTGAAGGGACTAGCGGGAGGCTTACCTACAATGAGCAGTTCTTC

v_call: TRBV7-2
j_call: TRBJ2-7
d_call: -
clone_size: -
cdr3_aa: CASSTGTGSYEQYF
cdr3_nt: TGTGCCAGCAGCACCGGGACTGGTTCCTACGAGCAGTACTTC

v_call: TRBV10-1
j_call: TRBJ1-1
d_call: -
clone_size: -
cdr3_aa: CASSDAGRNTEAFF
cdr3_nt: TGCGCCAGCAGTGATGCAGGTCGGAACACTGAAGCTTTCTTT

v_call: TRBV3-1/TRBV3-2
j_call: TRBJ1-3
d_call: -
clone_size: -
cdr3_aa: CASSQDLDPSGNTIYF
cdr3_nt: TGTGCCAGCAGCCAAGATCTGGACCCCTCTGGAAACACCATATATTTT

v_call: TRBV3-1/TRBV3-2
j_call: TRBJ1-1
d_call: -
clone_size: -
cdr3_aa: CASSQAPGTEAFF
cdr3_nt: TGTGCCAGCAGCCAGGCCCCCGGCACTGAAGCTTTCTTT

v_call: TRBV30
j_call: TRBJ2-3
d_call: TRBD1
clone_size: -
cdr3_aa: CAWRQTGAGDTQYF
cdr3_nt: TGTGCCTGGAGACAAACAGGGGCTGGAGATACGCAGTATTTT

v_call: TRBV6-2/TRBV6-3
j_call: TRBJ2-1
d_call: TRBD2
clone_size: medium-sized
cdr3_aa: CASSYDGGSSYNEQFF
cdr3_nt: TGTGCCAGCAGTTACGATGGCGGGAGCTCCTACAATGAGCAGTTCTTC

v_call: TRBV30
j_call: TRBJ2-1
d_call: -
clone_size: -
cdr3_aa: CAWSIGQPSYNEQFF
cdr3_nt: TGTGCCTGGAGTATCGGGCAACCCTCCTACAATGAGCAGTTCTTC

v_call: TRBV10-3
j_call: TRBJ1-2
d_call: -
clone_size: -
cdr3_aa: CATKNREADGYTF
cdr3_nt: TGTGCCACCAAAAACAGGGAGGCTGATGGCTACACCTTC

v_call: TRBV14
j_call: TRBJ2-7
d_call: TRBD1
clone_size: -
cdr3_aa: CASSQDPGQGTYEQYF
cdr3_nt: TGTGCCAGCAGCCAAGACCCGGGACAGGGAACCTACGAGCAGTACTTC

v_call: TRBV5-4
j_call: TRBJ2-3
d_call: TRBD2
clone_size: -
cdr3_aa: CASSQGLAGEADTQYF
cdr3_nt: TGTGCCAGCAGCCAGGGACTAGCGGGAGAGGCAGATACGCAGTATTTT

v_call: TRBV7-9
j_call: TRBJ2-1
d_call: TRBD2
clone_size: -
cdr3_aa: CASRSKLGRAAELDEQFF
cdr3_nt: TGTGCCAGCAGATCTAAGTTGGGGAGGGCCGCCGAGTTGGATGAGCAGTTCTTC

v_call: TRBV21-1
j_call: TRBJ2-7
d_call: -
clone_size: -
cdr3_aa: CASSTDRSYEQYF
cdr3_nt: TGTGCCAGCAGCACAGACAGGTCCTACGAGCAGTACTTC

v_call: TRBV4-2
j_call: TRBJ1-5
d_call: -
clone_size: -
cdr3_aa: CASSQDQDSNQPQHF
cdr3_nt: TGTGCCAGCAGCCAAGATCAGGATAGCAATCAGCCCCAGCATTTT

v_call: TRBV27
j_call: TRBJ1-3
d_call: -
clone_size: -
cdr3_aa: CASSTDSNPGNTIYF
cdr3_nt: TGTGCCAGCAGCACGGACAGCAACCCTGGAAACACCATATATTTT